The rows below give T cell receptor beta chains drawn from one sample of a study of shared clonotypes between healthy human individuals. Sequencing used immunoSEQ multiplex PCR; TCRdb keeps in-frame clones, though not all of them. The sample includes 500,000 to 700,000 clones, 90% to 95% of them seen just once. What was sequenced was naive CD8+ T cells sorted from blood. The receptors were sampled from a woman aged 25 to 39 in good health. Both conserved end residues are part of each CDR3. Fields, in order: V gene, D gene, J gene, clone size, CDR3 DNA, CDR3 protein. The D gene is left open where the match is weak. Some rows have no size entry. The others give once, few or many, or a class for an expanded clone.

>TRBV13|TRBD2|TRBJ2-7|NA
TGTGCCAGCAGCGAACTGGCGGGAGTCTTATCCCACGAGCAGTACTTC
CASSELAGVLSHEQYF
>TRBV2|NA|TRBJ2-3|NA
TGTGCCAGCAGGCGACAGTACACAGATACGCAGTATTTT
CASRRQYTDTQYF
>TRBV7-9|NA|TRBJ2-3|NA
TGTGCCAGCACCCCACGCTTGAGGAGCACAGATACGCAGTATTTT
CASTPRLRSTDTQYF
>TRBV7-9|NA|TRBJ2-5|NA
TGTGCCAGCAGCTTAGCCCGGACGGCTAATCAAGAGACCCAGTACTTC
CASSLARTANQETQYF
>TRBV13|NA|TRBJ2-2|NA
TGTGCCAGCAGCTTCTCCGCGAACACCGGGGAGCTGTTTTTT
CASSFSANTGELFF
>TRBV11-3|NA|TRBJ2-5|NA
TGTGCCAGCAGCGGGACGGCGGGGGAGACCCAGTACTTC
CASSGTAGETQYF
>TRBV4-1|NA|TRBJ2-1|NA
TGCGCCAGCAGCCAAGAAGGGCTTACGAGCTCCTACAATGAGCAGTTCTTC
CASSQEGLTSSYNEQFF
>TRBV27|NA|TRBJ1-1|NA
TGTGCCAGCAGTTTATCTCTAGGAGGCACTGAAGCTTTCTTT
CASSLSLGGTEAFF
>TRBV19|NA|TRBJ1-5|NA
TGTGCCAGTAGTATAGATTCCCGCAATCAGCCCCAGCATTTT
CASSIDSRNQPQHF
>TRBV19|NA|TRBJ2-7|NA
TGTGCCAGTAGTACTTTTGGGCAGGGGTGGGAGCAGTACTTC
CASSTFGQGWEQYF
>TRBV5-6|NA|TRBJ2-7|NA
TGTGCCAGCACCGCTGACAGGAATATCTACGAGCAGTACTTC
CASTADRNIYEQYF
>TRBV7-9|NA|TRBJ2-7|NA
TGTGCCAGCAGCTCGCAGGGGAGGGGGTACTACGAGCAGTACTTC
CASSSQGRGYYEQYF
>TRBV15|TRBD1|TRBJ2-1|NA
TGTGCCACCACCCCGGGACAGGTGTACAATGAGCAGTTCTTC
CATTPGQVYNEQFF
>TRBV25-1|NA|TRBJ2-2|NA
TGTGCCAGTCTCCTACAGGGATGGAACACCGGGGAGCTGTTTTTT
CASLLQGWNTGELFF
>TRBV27|NA|TRBJ2-1|NA
TGTGCCAGCAGTTTACCGCCGCCCAATGAGCAGTTCTTC
CASSLPPPNEQFF
>TRBV5-6|TRBD1|TRBJ2-7|NA
TGTGCCAGCAGCTTGGCTACAGGGGGCTTATACGAGCAGTACTTC
CASSLATGGLYEQYF
>TRBV28|NA|TRBJ2-6|once
TGTGCCAGCAGTTTAGACAGGTTCTCTGGGGCCAACGTCCTGACTTTC
CASSLDRFSGANVLTF
>TRBV28|NA|TRBJ1-2|NA
TGTGCCAGCAGTTTTTGGGGTGGCTACACCTTC
CASSFWGGYTF
>TRBV9|NA|TRBJ2-6|NA
TGTGCCAGCAGCGTAGGAGGCGGGATTAGTGGGGCCAACGTCCTGACTTTC
CASSVGGGISGANVLTF
>TRBV25-1|NA|TRBJ1-2|NA
TGTGCCAGCAGCCCCCAGGGAAACTATGGCTACACCTTC
CASSPQGNYGYTF
>TRBV14|NA|TRBJ2-7|once
TGTGCCAGCAGCCAAGATGAGGAGGGCTCCTACGAGCAGTACTTC
CASSQDEEGSYEQYF
>TRBV2|NA|TRBJ1-1|NA
TGTGCCAGCAGAGGCCCCGAAGGGTCTGAAGCTTTCTTT
CASRGPEGSEAFF
>TRBV11-2|NA|TRBJ2-1|NA
TGTGCCAGCAGCTTGAGTAGCTCCTACAATGAGCAGTTCTTC
CASSLSSSYNEQFF
>TRBV5-1|NA|TRBJ1-1|once
TGCGCCAGCAGCTTGGACATTAACACTGAAGCTTTCTTT
CASSLDINTEAFF
>TRBV4-2|NA|TRBJ2-7|NA
TGTGCCAGCAGCCAAGTTCAGGTCGGACACTACGAGCAGTACTTC
CASSQVQVGHYEQYF
>TRBV25-1|TRBD1|TRBJ2-7|NA
TGTGCCAGCAGCCGACCGACAGGGGGCGTCTACGAGCAGTACTTC
CASSRPTGGVYEQYF
>TRBV27|NA|TRBJ2-7|NA
TGTGCCAGCTCCCCTGGGGGCCACCTCTCCTACGAGCAGTACTTC
CASSPGGHLSYEQYF
>TRBV14|TRBD2|TRBJ2-1|NA
TGTGCCAGCAGCCTAGCGGGAGTCTCCTACAATGAGCAGTTCTTC
CASSLAGVSYNEQFF
>TRBV27|NA|TRBJ1-1|NA
TGTGCCAGCAGTTTTCGTAGCCTGAACACTGAAGCTTTCTTT
CASSFRSLNTEAFF
>TRBV28|NA|TRBJ2-7|NA
TGTGCCAGCAGTTTACCCCATTCAGCAGCCGGTAAAGGACTAACCTACGAGCAGTACTTC
CASSLPHSAAGKGLTYEQYF